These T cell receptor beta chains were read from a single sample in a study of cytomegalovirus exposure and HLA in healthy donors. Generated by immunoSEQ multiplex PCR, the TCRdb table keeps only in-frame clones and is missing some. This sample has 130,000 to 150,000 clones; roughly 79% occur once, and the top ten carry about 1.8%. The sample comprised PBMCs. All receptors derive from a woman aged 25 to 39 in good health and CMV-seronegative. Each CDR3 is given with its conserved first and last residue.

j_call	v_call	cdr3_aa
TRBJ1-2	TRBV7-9	CASSLAADYGYTF
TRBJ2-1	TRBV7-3	CASSSRGFNEQFF
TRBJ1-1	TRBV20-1	CSAIPTSLAFF
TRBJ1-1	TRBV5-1	CASSFAVRGAEAFF
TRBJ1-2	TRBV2	CASRLEGGDGYTF
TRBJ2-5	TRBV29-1	CSVRGGGGFQETQYF
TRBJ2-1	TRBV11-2	CASSLVGGGANEQFF
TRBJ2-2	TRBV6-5	CASKGRSTGELFF
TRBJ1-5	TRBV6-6	CASSGRDSNQPQHF
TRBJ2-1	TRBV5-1	CASSTSGFGQFF
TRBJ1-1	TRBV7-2	CASRTGGLWTEAFF
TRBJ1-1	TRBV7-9	CASSRGMDLNTEAFF
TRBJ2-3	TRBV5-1	CASSLGSGGPGADTQYF
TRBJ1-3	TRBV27	CASSRDRASGNTIYF
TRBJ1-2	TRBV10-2	CASSELQRGSGYGYTF
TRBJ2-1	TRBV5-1	CASSAQPGTGDNEQFF
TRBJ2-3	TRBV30	CAWGGGGDRTDTQYF
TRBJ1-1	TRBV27	CASRLVRMNTEAFF
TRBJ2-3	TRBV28	CASSTDRADTQYF
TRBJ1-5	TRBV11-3	CASSLSTNDRENQPQHF
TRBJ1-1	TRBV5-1	CASSLVPGGNTEAFF
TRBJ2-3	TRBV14	CASSPTRGDTQYF
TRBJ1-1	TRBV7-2	CASSLVPSGITEAFF
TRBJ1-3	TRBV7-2	CASSNSGASGNTIYF